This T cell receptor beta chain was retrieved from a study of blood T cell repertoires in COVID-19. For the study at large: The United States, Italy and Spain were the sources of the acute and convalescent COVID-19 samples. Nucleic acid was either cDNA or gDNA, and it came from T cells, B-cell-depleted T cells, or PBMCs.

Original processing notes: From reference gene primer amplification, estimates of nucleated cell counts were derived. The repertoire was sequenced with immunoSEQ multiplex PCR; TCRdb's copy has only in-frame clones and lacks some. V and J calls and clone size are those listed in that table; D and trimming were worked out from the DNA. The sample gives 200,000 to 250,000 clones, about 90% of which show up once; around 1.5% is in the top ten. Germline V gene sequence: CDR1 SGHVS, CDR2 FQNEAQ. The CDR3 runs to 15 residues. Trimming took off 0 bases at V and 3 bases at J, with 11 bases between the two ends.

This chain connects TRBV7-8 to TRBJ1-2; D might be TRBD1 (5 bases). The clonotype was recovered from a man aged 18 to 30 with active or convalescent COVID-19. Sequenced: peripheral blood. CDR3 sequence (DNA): TGTGCCAGCAGCTTAGCAACAGGACCGTACTATGGCTACACCTTC. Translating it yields CASSLATGPYYGYTF. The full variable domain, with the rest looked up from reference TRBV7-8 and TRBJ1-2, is GAGVSQSPRYKVAKRGQDVALRCDPISGHVSLFWYQQALGQGPEFLTYFQNEAQLDKSGLPSDRFFAERPEGSVSTLKIQRTQQEDSAVYLCASSLATGPYYGYTFGSGTRLTVV.